The TCR beta chain under discussion was sequenced for a study of blood T cell repertoires in COVID-19. Overall study context: There were acute and convalescent COVID-19 samples, and they came from the United States, Italy and Spain. From T cells, B-cell-depleted T cells, or PBMCs came the material, which was cDNA or gDNA.

This clone has a single count. CDR3 length equals 13 residues. J gave up 3 bases and V 6 bases, and 4 bases lay outside the gene matches. Germline CDR1 MRHNA, CDR2 SNTAGT. In the original processing: Reference gene primer amplification gave nucleated cell count estimates. Profiled with immunoSEQ multiplex PCR; TCRdb holds only in-frame clones, not every one. V and J calls and clone size are given by that table; D and trimming were obtained from the DNA. The profile covers around 120,000 clones, with roughly nine tenths appearing a single time and roughly 7.9% taken by the ten largest. This TCR was recovered from a man aged 70-80 years who had recovered from COVID-19. The specimen sequenced was peripheral blood. The chain carries TRBV6-4 and TRBJ1-1, with TRBD1 identical over 7 bases. CDR3 sequence (DNA): TGTGCCAGCAGGAGGGGGACAGACACTGAAGCTTTCTTT. Its protein is CASRRGTDTEAFF.